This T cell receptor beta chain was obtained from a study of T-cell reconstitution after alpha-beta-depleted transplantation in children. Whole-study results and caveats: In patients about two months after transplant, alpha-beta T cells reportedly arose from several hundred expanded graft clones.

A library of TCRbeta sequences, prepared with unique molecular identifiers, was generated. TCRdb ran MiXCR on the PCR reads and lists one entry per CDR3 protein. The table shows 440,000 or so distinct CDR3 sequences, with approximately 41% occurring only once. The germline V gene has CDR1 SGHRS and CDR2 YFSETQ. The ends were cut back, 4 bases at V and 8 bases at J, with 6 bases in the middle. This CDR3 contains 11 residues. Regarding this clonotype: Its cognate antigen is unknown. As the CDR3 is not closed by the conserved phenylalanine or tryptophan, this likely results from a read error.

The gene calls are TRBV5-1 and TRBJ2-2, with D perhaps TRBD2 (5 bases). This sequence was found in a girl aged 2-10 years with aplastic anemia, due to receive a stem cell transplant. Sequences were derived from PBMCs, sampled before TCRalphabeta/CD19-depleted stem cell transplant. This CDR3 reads CASSAGGELFL. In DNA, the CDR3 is TGCGCCAGCAGCGCGGGTGGGGAGCTGTTTTTA.